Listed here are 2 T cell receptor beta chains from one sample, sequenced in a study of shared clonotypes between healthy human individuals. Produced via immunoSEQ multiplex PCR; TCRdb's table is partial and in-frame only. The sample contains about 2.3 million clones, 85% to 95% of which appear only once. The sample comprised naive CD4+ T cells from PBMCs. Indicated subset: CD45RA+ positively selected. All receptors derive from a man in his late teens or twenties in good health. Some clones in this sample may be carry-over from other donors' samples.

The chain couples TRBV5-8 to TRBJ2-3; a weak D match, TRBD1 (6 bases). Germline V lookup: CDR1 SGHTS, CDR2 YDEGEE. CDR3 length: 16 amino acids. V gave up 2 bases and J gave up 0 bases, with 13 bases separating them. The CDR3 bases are TGTGCCAGCAGCTTCGTTGAACAGGGAAGCACAGATACGCAGTATTTT. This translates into CASSFVEQGSTDTQYF.

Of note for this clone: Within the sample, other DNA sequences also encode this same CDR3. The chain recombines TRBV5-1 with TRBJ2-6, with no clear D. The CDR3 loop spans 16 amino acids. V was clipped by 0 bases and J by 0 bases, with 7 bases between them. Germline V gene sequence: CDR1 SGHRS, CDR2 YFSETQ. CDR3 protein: CASSLGDSSGANVLTF. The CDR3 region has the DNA TGCGCCAGCAGCTTGGGGGATTCCTCTGGGGCCAACGTCCTGACTTTC.